The 19 T cell receptor beta chains reported below all come from one sample, sequenced in a study of cytomegalovirus exposure and HLA in healthy donors (dated by TCRdb to about 2017). Libraries were constructed by the immunoSEQ multiplex PCR assay. The multiplex PCR relied on a mix of 60 forward primers for TCR Vbeta segments and 13 reverse primers for TCR Jbeta segments. TCRdb carries this immuneACCESS record with in-frame sequences only. Its versions omit some clonotypes, under half of them owing to an unresolved V gene in the studies checked, with the rest unexplained. Across this sample there are 200,000 to 250,000 clones, with about 80% seen only once. Together, the top ten hold 2.5% to 3% of the sample. The source material was PBMCs. The receptors were gathered from a woman aged 55-70 years in good health and CMV-seropositive.

The chain employs TRBV6-5 and TRBJ1-2; the match to TRBD1 covers 9 bases. CDR1 and CDR2 (germline): MNHEY, SVGAGI. Trimming at V came to 0 bases and at J to 4 bases, leaving 6 bases not matched to a gene. There are 16 residues in the CDR3. CDR3 residues: CASSYSIQGASYGYTF. In nucleotides, the CDR3 is TGTGCCAGCAGTTACTCTATACAGGGGGCTAGCTATGGCTACACCTTC.

V and J are TRBV19 and TRBJ2-5; TRBD2 matches 13 bases. The germline gives CDR1 LNHDA, CDR2 SQIVND (reference sequence). The V and J ends lost 7 bases and 5 bases, in that order; junction bases with no gene match: 13. This CDR3 has 17 residues. CDR3 nucleotide sequence: TGTGCCAGTAACCAGGGGGGGACTAGCGGGGTTGATGAGACCCAGTACTTC. This gives the protein CASNQGGTSGVDETQYF.

V and J are TRBV13 and TRBJ2-7; 10 positions agree with TRBD2. The CDR3 covers 17 residues. Germline trimming cut 5 bases from V and 6 bases from J; bases unmatched to any gene: 16. The germline V gene encodes CDR1 PRHDT and CDR2 FYEKMQ (reference sequence). Here the CDR3 reads CASSQTVGLAGVSEQYF. The CDR3 region has the DNA TGTGCCAGCAGCCAAACCGTAGGCCTAGCGGGAGTAAGCGAGCAGTACTTC. Full variable domain (outside the CDR3, taken from reference TRBV13 and TRBJ2-7): AAGVIQSPRHLIKEKRETATLKCYPIPRHDTVYWYQQGPGQDPQFLISFYEKMQSDKGSIPDRFSAQQFSDYHSELNMSSLELGDSALYFCASSQTVGLAGVSEQYFGPGTRLTVT.

The chain carries TRBV6-1 and TRBJ1-1; D is unresolved. Deletions cut 8 bases from V and 1 base from J, with 11 bases between. This CDR3 region has 13 residues. Germline lookup yields CDR1 MNHNS and CDR2 SASEGT. CDR3 residues: CASFDTTNTEAFF. The DNA for the CDR3 is TGTGCCAGCTTCGACACGACGAACACTGAAGCTTTCTTT.

This clone is a singleton in its sample. The chain couples TRBV5-1 to TRBJ2-7; TRBD1 matches at 9 bases. Germline-derived CDR1 and CDR2 are SGHRS and YFSETQ. The length of the CDR3 is 15 residues. Trimming took 4 bases from V and 1 from J; bases not matched to a gene: 6. The CDR3 DNA follows: TGCGCCAGCAGCCGGGGTGGGACAGGGTCCTACGAGCAGTACTTC. This sequence encodes CASSRGGTGSYEQYF.

This clone was recorded a few times. This chain joins TRBV7-3 and TRBJ1-3; the D is unclear. Trimming cost V 2 bases and J 2 bases, with 16 bases left between them. The germline V gene has CDR1 SGHTA and CDR2 FQGTGA. This CDR3 comprises 17 residues. CDR3 loop: CASSLGRVPRAGNTIYF. In DNA, the CDR3 is TGTGCCAGCAGCTTAGGCCGGGTACCAAGAGCTGGAAACACCATATATTTT.

This clone has a handful of counts. The chain employs TRBV7-9 and TRBJ2-3, with 11 bases fitting TRBD2. Looked up from germline, CDR1 is SEHNR and CDR2 is FQNEAQ (reference sequence). The CDR3 totals 16 residues. V lost 3 bases, J lost 0 bases, and 2 bases stayed unmatched. CDR3 sequence reads: CASSLGLAASTDTQYF. The CDR3 DNA reads as TGTGCCAGCAGCTTGGGACTAGCGGCTAGCACAGATACGCAGTATTTT.

This chain joins TRBV5-4 and TRBJ1-3, with D unclear. The CDR3 covers 13 residues. Germline V gives CDR1 SGHNT, CDR2 YYREEE (reference sequence). Trimming took 1 base from V and 4 from J, leaving 6 bases between them. The CDR3 nucleotides are TGTGCCAGCAGCTTGACAGTAGGAAACACCATATATTTT. It yields the protein CASSLTVGNTIYF.

The chain couples TRBV30 to TRBJ2-1; TRBD2 agrees at 7 bases. This CDR3 spans 14 amino acids. Per germline, CDR1 GTSNPN and CDR2 SVGIG (reference sequence). V dropped 0 bases and J dropped 4; count of bases not matched to a gene: 3. The CDR3 region is CAWSVPAGYNEQFF. The CDR3 coding sequence is TGTGCCTGGAGTGTACCAGCGGGATACAATGAGCAGTTCTTC.

The chain employs TRBV18 and TRBJ2-1; a possible D gene is TRBD1 (5 bases). V was clipped by 3 bases and J by 0 bases, with 12 bases between them. This CDR3 region has 16 residues. CDR1 and CDR2 from the germline V gene are KGHSH and LQKENI. The DNA for the CDR3 is TGTGCCAGCTCACCGGACCACAGGAGCTCCTACAATGAGCAGTTCTTC. Translating gives CASSPDHRSSYNEQFF.

This clone was seen a handful of times. V gene TRBV5-4 combines with J gene TRBJ2-1; 14 bases line up with TRBD2. CDR1 and CDR2 from the germline V gene are SGHNT and YYREEE (reference sequence). Germline trimming cut 4 bases from V and 9 bases from J; bases unmatched to any gene: 9. The CDR3 contains 16 residues. The CDR3 DNA reads as TGTGCCAGCAGCCGGACTAGCGGGAGGTCGTATAGTGAGCAGTTCTTC. Its protein is CASSRTSGRSYSEQFF.

The chain has TRBV27 and TRBJ2-5; 8 bases fit TRBD2. J lost 5 bases, V lost 6 bases, and 11 bases had no gene match. CDR1 and CDR2 (germline): MNHEY, SMNVEV (reference sequence). The CDR3 is 15 residues long. The CDR3 loop reads CASSRSPGGSETQYF. The CDR3 DNA reads TGTGCCAGCAGCCGCTCCCCGGGAGGGTCCGAGACCCAGTACTTC.

This clone was picked up a small number of times. This chain uses TRBV10-3 with TRBJ2-7; 10 bases fit TRBD1. Germline assignment: CDR1 ENHRY and CDR2 SYGVKD. CDR3 size: 15 residues. The V segment lost 2 bases and the J segment 5 bases; nucleotides outside the gene matches: 6. For the CDR3, the DNA is TGTGCCATCAGTGAGCCGACAGGGGGCTTTAACGAGCAGTACTTC. Its translation is CAISEPTGGFNEQYF.

This clone was seen a single time. The chain carries TRBV7-2 and TRBJ2-1, with a weak D call TRBD1 (5 bases). V was clipped by 7 bases and J by 2 bases, with 12 bases between them. This CDR3 contains 14 residues. From germline, CDR1 is SGHTA and CDR2 FQGNSA. The DNA for the CDR3 is TGTGCCAGCAACGGTGTGGGGCCCTACAATGAGCAGTTCTTC. This encodes CASNGVGPYNEQFF.

This chain connects TRBV11-3 to TRBJ1-3; D perhaps matches TRBD1 (5 bases). The germline gives CDR1 SGHNT, CDR2 YENEEA. V lost 5 bases and J 2 bases, leaving 13 bases between the germline ends. The CDR3 loop spans 15 amino acids. CDR3: CASSHDGGTGNTIYF. The CDR3 DNA reads TGTGCCAGCAGCCATGATGGGGGGACTGGAAACACCATATATTTT.

This chain joins TRBV6-1 and TRBJ1-1; 8 positions agree with TRBD1. Trimming took 10 bases from V and 5 from J; bases not matched to a gene: 6. From germline, CDR1 is MNHNS and CDR2 SASEGT. The CDR3 is 12 amino acids. CDR3 DNA sequence: TGTGCCACCTGGACAGGGCGAACTGAAGCTTTCTTT. Its translation is CATWTGRTEAFF.

This clone was found a few times. J is TRBJ2-3 and V is TRBV6-1, with TRBD2 matching 8 bases. The germline V gene encodes CDR1 MNHNS and CDR2 SASEGT. This CDR3 comprises 14 residues. After removal of 7 bases from V and 0 bases from J, the junction contained 3 bases not matched to a gene. This CDR3 is CASKSGSSTDTQYF. DNA for the CDR3: TGTGCCAGCAAGAGCGGGAGTAGCACAGATACGCAGTATTTT.

The chain joins TRBV10-3 to TRBJ2-3; the match to TRBD2 covers 7 bases. CDR3 size: 14 residues. Unmatched junction bases numbered 9, after V lost 6 bases and J lost 6 bases. From germline, CDR1 is ENHRY and CDR2 SYGVKD. The CDR3 region is CAIRGAGSVDTQYF. The CDR3 DNA follows: TGTGCCATCAGGGGAGCGGGGTCAGTGGATACGCAGTATTTT.

The chain uses TRBV5-1 and TRBJ1-3; 7 bases line up with TRBD1. In germline, CDR1 is SGHRS, CDR2 YFSETQ. The CDR3 contains 14 residues. The junction had 3 bases not matched to a gene; V was cut back by 0 bases and J by 6 bases. The DNA of the CDR3 is TGCGCCAGCAGCTTGGGGGGGACAGAAAACACCATATATTTT. Its translation: CASSLGGTENTIYF. Complete variable domain (other parts from reference TRBV5-1 and TRBJ1-3): KAGVTQTPRYLIKTRGQQVTLSCSPISGHRSVSWYQQTPGQGLQFLFEYFSETQRNKGNFPGRFSGRQFSNSRSEMNVSTLELGDSALYLCASSLGGTENTIYFGEGSWLTVV.